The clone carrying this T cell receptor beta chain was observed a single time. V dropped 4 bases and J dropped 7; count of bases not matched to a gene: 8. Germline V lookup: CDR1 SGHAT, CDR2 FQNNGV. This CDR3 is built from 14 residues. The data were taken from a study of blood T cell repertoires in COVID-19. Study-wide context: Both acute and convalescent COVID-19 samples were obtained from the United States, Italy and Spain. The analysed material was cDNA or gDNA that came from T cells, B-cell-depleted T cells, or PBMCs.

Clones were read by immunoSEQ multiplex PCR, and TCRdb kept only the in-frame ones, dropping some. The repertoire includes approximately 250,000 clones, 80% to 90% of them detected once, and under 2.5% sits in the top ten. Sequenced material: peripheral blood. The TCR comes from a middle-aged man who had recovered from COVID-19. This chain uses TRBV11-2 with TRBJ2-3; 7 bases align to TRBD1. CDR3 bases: TGTGCCAGCAGCTCTTACCGACAGGGAAATACGCAGTATTTT. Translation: CASSSYRQGNTQYF.